This T cell receptor beta chain was documented in a study of T cell repertoires in cytomegalovirus infection. Study at large: Public TCR beta signatures were indicative of both CMV infection and a matching HLA type.

TCRdb fed the reads into MiXCR, producing one record per CDR3 protein. The data show hundreds of thousands of distinct CDR3 sequences, less than 35% seen once. About this clonotype itself: Its specificity is unknown.

V lost 5 bases to trimming and J lost 4 bases, with 12 bases between them. This CDR3 comprises 14 residues. Germline values: CDR1 MGHDK, CDR2 SYGVNS. The chain couples TRBV25-1 to TRBJ1-5, with D perhaps matching TRBD1 (6 bases). The sequencing used cultured CD8+ T cells from PBMCs, collected from culture after CMV antigen stimulation. The sequence was obtained from a human donor in good health (CMV status not recorded). Some clones in this sample may be carry-over from other donors' samples. CDR3 protein: CASSMGAGNQPQHF. In DNA, the CDR3 is TGTGCCAGCAGTATGGGGGCGGGTAATCAGCCCCAGCATTTT. Together with reference TRBV25-1 and TRBJ1-5, the CDR3 gives the full variable domain: EADIYQTPRYLVIGTGKKITLECSQTMGHDKMYWYQQDPGMELHLIHYSYGVNSTEKGDLSSESTVSRIRTEHFPLTLESARPSHTSQYLCASSMGAGNQPQHFGDGTRLSIL.